The next 30 T cell receptor beta chains were all read from a single sample in a study of Graves' ophthalmopathy and Graves' hyperthyroidism. For repertoire sequencing, the TCR beta CDR3 regions were amplified from RNA transcripts. HTBI-primed RT-PCR formed the first round, and a multiplex PCR formed the second. TCRdb reprocessed the multiplex PCR reads with MiXCR, giving one entry per CDR3 protein. The sample shows fewer than 650,000 distinct CDR3 sequences, about 20% of them seen only once. The sample was peripheral blood. The source is a woman younger than 35 with stable Graves' hyperthyroidism. Some clones in this sample may be carry-over from other donors' samples.

The chain couples TRBV28 to TRBJ1-2, with D uncertain. Germline CDR1 and CDR2: MDHEN and SYDVKM. V dropped 4 bases and J dropped 3 bases, with 12 bases sitting between them. This CDR3 is 14 amino acids long. CDR3: CASSSPPSDYGYTF. Here the CDR3 DNA reads TGTGCCAGCAGTTCCCCCCCAAGCGACTATGGCTACACCTTC.

In regard to this clonotype: As the CDR3 is not closed by the conserved phenylalanine or tryptophan, this likely results from a read error. The limits of the CDR3 on the DNA are not certain, so only TCRdb's listed CDR3 is given. The chain recombines TRBV30 with TRBJ2-2. The CDR3 spans 13 residues, counting both ends. The germline V gene has CDR1 GTSNPN and CDR2 SVGIG (reference sequence). CDR3 protein: CAWQPTRAGELCL.

This clonotype was seen ten or more times. The chain links TRBV6-1 to TRBJ1-1; D ambiguous. Looked up from germline, CDR1 is MNHNS and CDR2 is SASEGT. This CDR3 has 13 amino acids. V was clipped by 1 base and J by 4 bases, with 7 bases between them. In nucleotides, the CDR3 is TGTGCCAGCAGTGAAGTATCGGTCACTGAAGCTTTCTTT. Encoded protein: CASSEVSVTEAFF.

Many counts were recorded for this clonotype. The chain links TRBV28 to TRBJ1-1; 8 bases match TRBD1. CDR1 and CDR2 from the germline V gene are MDHEN and SYDVKM. With 5 bases clipped from V and 1 base from J, the junction kept 9 bases outside the gene matches. This CDR3 comprises 16 residues. CDR3 bases: TGTGCCAGCAGTCCCGCTTTTGGGACAGGGAACACTGAAGCTTTCTTT. Translating gives CASSPAFGTGNTEAFF.

This clonotype was seen repeatedly, ten times or more. The J gene is TRBJ2-4, the V gene TRBV12-3 or TRBV12-4; D is unresolved. The CDR3 length is 12 residues. V lost 6 bases to trimming and J lost 7 bases, with 10 bases between them. This CDR3 is CASSRADNIQYF. The DNA of the CDR3 is TGTGCCAGCAGCCGCGCCGATAACATTCAGTACTTC.

This clonotype occurred many times. V gene TRBV28 combines with J gene TRBJ2-5, with TRBD2 as a possible D gene (5 bases). From germline, CDR1 is MDHEN and CDR2 SYDVKM. CDR3 length equals 14 residues. V shed 5 bases and J shed 5 bases, with 15 bases lying between them. The CDR3 DNA sequence: TGTGCCAGCAGTCCCGAATTCTTAGCGGAGACCCAGTACTTC. This codes for CASSPEFLAETQYF.

This clonotype was counted at least ten times. The chain uses TRBV11-2 and TRBJ1-3; D gene unclear. V dropped 6 bases and J dropped 0 bases, with 12 bases sitting between them. Germline CDR1 reads SGHAT; CDR2 reads FQNNGV. The CDR3 runs to 15 residues. The CDR3 DNA follows: TGTGCCAGCAGTTTAAGTGGGAACTCTGGAAACACCATATATTTT. Amino acid sequence: CASSLSGNSGNTIYF.

This clonotype was picked up many times. The chain carries TRBV15 and TRBJ1-5, with no clear D. Germline V CDR1 and CDR2: LNHNV, YYDKDF (reference sequence). This CDR3 is 12 amino acids long. V was trimmed by 5 bases and J by 9 bases, leaving 11 bases between them. CDR3 loop: CATSDDERPQHF. The CDR3 DNA follows: TGTGCCACCAGCGATGATGAACGGCCCCAGCATTTT.

The chain carries TRBV6-5 and TRBJ1-6; 9 bases are shared with TRBD1. The length of the CDR3 is 15 residues. Trimming cost V 4 bases and J 3 bases; bases outside gene matches: 1. CDR1 is MNHEY, CDR2 SVGAGI, per germline. The CDR3 DNA reads TGTGCCAGCAGTTGGGGACAGGGCTATAATTCACCCCTCCACTTT. This encodes CASSWGQGYNSPLHF.

The rearrangement joins TRBV6-2 or TRBV6-3 to TRBJ2-5; possibly TRBD1 for D (7 bases). This CDR3 contains 15 residues. Germline V gene data show CDR1 as MNHEY and CDR2 as SVGEGT. Trimming removed 2 bases at V and 4 bases at J, with 14 bases between. The CDR3 spells CASSYPQGGRETQYF. DNA of the CDR3: TGTGCCAGCAGTTACCCCCAGGGGGGCCGAGAGACCCAGTACTTC.

This clonotype showed up just a few times. This chain uses TRBV4-1 with TRBJ1-1; 9 nucleotides match TRBD1. Germline V gene data show CDR1 as MGHRA and CDR2 as YSYEKL. The CDR3 has 14 residues. Trimming took 0 bases from V and 6 from J; bases not matched to a gene: 2. In DNA, the CDR3 is TGCGCCAGCAGCCAAGAGGGACAGGGCGCTGAAGCTTTCTTT. Translated, it gives CASSQEGQGAEAFF.

This clonotype was seen many times. The chain uses TRBV20-1 and TRBJ2-5, with D maybe TRBD1 (6 bases). This CDR3 contains 15 residues. CDR1 is DFQATT and CDR2 is SNEGSKA in the germline V gene (reference sequence). The germline V and J ends were trimmed by 6 bases and 1 base, with 18 bases remaining between them. The CDR3 protein is CSAEQGLSVQETQYF. CDR3 nucleotides: TGCAGTGCCGAACAGGGTCTTTCTGTCCAAGAGACCCAGTACTTC.

Ten or more counts support this clonotype. The rearrangement joins TRBV6-5 to TRBJ1-5; a possible D gene is TRBD1 (5 bases). CDR1 and CDR2 from the germline V gene are MNHEY and SVGAGI. Trimming removed 0 bases from V and 1 base from J, with 10 bases in between. There are 16 residues in the CDR3. Here the CDR3 DNA reads TGTGCCAGCAGTTACTCCCCTTGGGACAGCAATCAGCCCCAGCATTTT. This translates into CASSYSPWDSNQPQHF.

In this sample, this clonotype turned up many times. The chain is built from TRBV12-3 or TRBV12-4 and TRBJ1-5; D is unresolved. The V gene lost 3 bases and the J gene lost 0 bases, with 9 bases spanning the gap. The CDR3 is 15 amino acids. The CDR3 bases are TGTGCCAGCAGTTTGAACAGCAATAGCAATCAGCCCCAGCATTTT. It is translated as CASSLNSNSNQPQHF.

This clonotype has a count of ten or more. The genes are TRBV6-5 and TRBJ2-5, with no clear D. The CDR3 spans 13 residues. The germline V gene has CDR1 MNHEY and CDR2 SVGAGI. The V end was cut by 4 bases, the J end by 6 bases, with 12 bases between. CDR3 amino acids: CASSSVPRKTQYF. CDR3 DNA sequence: TGTGCCAGCAGTTCTGTTCCTCGGAAGACCCAGTACTTC.

This clonotype was detected ten times or more. V gene TRBV19 combines with J gene TRBJ2-5; TRBD2 might be the D (6 bases). This CDR3 is 14 amino acids long. V shed 1 base and J shed 5 bases, with 11 bases lying between them. Germline V gives CDR1 LNHDA, CDR2 SQIVND (reference sequence). The CDR3 reads CASSIVGGVETQYF. The CDR3 DNA reads as TGTGCCAGTAGTATAGTAGGAGGGGTCGAGACCCAGTACTTC.

V and J are TRBV5-1 and TRBJ2-5; D may be TRBD1 (6 bases). Germline-derived CDR1 and CDR2 are SGHRS and YFSETQ. V lost 0 bases to trimming and J lost 6 bases, with 12 bases between them. The CDR3 covers 14 residues. The CDR3 sequence is CASSLGAGEKTQYF. The CDR3 DNA follows: TGCGCCAGCAGCTTGGGCGCAGGGGAAAAGACCCAGTACTTC.

This clonotype was seen ten or more times. This rearrangement joins TRBV12-3 or TRBV12-4 to TRBJ1-1; D uncertain. V lost 3 bases and J lost 11, with 13 bases in between. The CDR3 has 12 residues. CDR3 sequence reads: CASSFPGVSAFF. The CDR3 DNA follows: TGTGCCAGCAGTTTCCCGGGCGTGTCGGCTTTCTTT.

In this sample, this clonotype turned up a few times. The V gene is TRBV5-5, the J gene TRBJ1-1, with TRBD1 as a possible D gene (6 bases). CDR3 length: 15 amino acids. V lost 4 bases and J 0 bases, leaving 13 bases between the germline ends. Germline loops: CDR1 SGHKS, CDR2 YYEKEE (reference sequence). The CDR3 region is CASSLWGGVNTEAFF. CDR3 nucleotides: TGTGCCAGCAGCCTGTGGGGGGGCGTGAACACTGAAGCTTTCTTT.

At least ten counts were recorded for this clonotype. The chain combines TRBV28 with TRBJ2-7, with TRBD2 as a possible D gene (6 bases). The CDR3 covers 15 residues. Between the trimmed V and J ends, which lost 6 bases and 3 bases, there was a span of 18 bases. Germline CDR1 is MDHEN and CDR2 is SYDVKM. DNA of the CDR3: TGTGCCAGCAGCATCCCGGGACTCCTCCGCTACGAGCAGTACTTC. This translates into CASSIPGLLRYEQYF.

This clonotype was observed a few times. J is TRBJ2-5 and V is TRBV6-2 or TRBV6-3; 7 nucleotides line up with TRBD1. The CDR3 has 15 residues. Germline V gene sequence: CDR1 MNHEY, CDR2 SVGEGT. J gave up 1 base and V 4 bases, and 6 bases lay outside the gene matches. CDR3 coding DNA: TGTGCCAGCAGTTCCGGGACAGATTTCCAAGAGACCCAGTACTTC. Amino acids: CASSSGTDFQETQYF.

This rearrangement joins TRBV3-1 to TRBJ2-7, with unresolved D. Germline V gene sequence: CDR1 LGHDT, CDR2 YNNKEL (reference sequence). V lost 0 bases, J lost 1 base, and 10 bases lay in between. This CDR3 is built from 15 residues. The CDR3 sequence is CASSQDGSISYEQYF. The DNA of the CDR3 is TGTGCCAGCAGCCAAGACGGGTCCATTTCCTACGAGCAGTACTTC.

This clonotype came up a few times. The CDR3 region has the DNA TGTGCCAGCAAAGGAACTGCCCATGGCTACACCTTC. The encoded protein is CASKGTAHGYTF. The V gene is TRBV12-3 or TRBV12-4, the J gene TRBJ1-2; no reliable D call. With 7 bases removed from V and 6 bases from J, the gap between germline ends came to 12 bases. The CDR3 sequence is 12 residues long.

The gene calls are TRBV6-7 and TRBJ2-2; 7 nucleotides align to TRBD1. TRBV6-7 is placed among ORFs of uncertain function. The trim removed 2 bases at V and 0 bases at J, leaving 12 bases unmatched. This CDR3 has 19 amino acids. The CDR3 loop reads CASSYPAQGLVANTGELFF. CDR3 nucleotide sequence: TGTGCCAGCAGTTACCCGGCACAGGGGCTCGTAGCGAACACCGGGGAGCTGTTTTTT.

In the case of this clonotype: Its ends do not fully match the called genes, so a read error is possible. The DNA of the CDR3 is TGCAGTGCTAGTTGGGCGCCGTACACTGATGCTTTCTTT. It translates to CSASWAPYTDAFF. V and J are TRBV20-1 and TRBJ1-1; D remains unclear. Germline V gene sequence: CDR1 DFQATT, CDR2 SNEGSKA (reference sequence). This CDR3 contains 13 residues.

In this sample, this clonotype turned up a few times. The chain combines TRBV3-1 with TRBJ1-2; possibly TRBD1 for D (6 bases). Germline V lookup: CDR1 LGHDT, CDR2 YNNKEL (reference sequence). This CDR3 contains 14 residues. Deletions cut 4 bases from V and 5 bases from J, with 14 bases between. The CDR3 protein is CASSPKQGAYGYTF. The DNA for the CDR3 is TGTGCCAGCAGCCCTAAACAGGGCGCGTATGGCTACACCTTC. Looking up the rest from reference TRBV3-1 and TRBJ1-2 gives the full variable domain: DTAVSQTPKYLVTQMGNDKSIKCEQNLGHDTMYWYKQDSKKFLKIMFSYNNKELIINETVPNRFSPKSPDKAHLNLHINSLELGDSAVYFCASSPKQGAYGYTFGSGTRLTVV.

A few counts support this clonotype. The chain links TRBV6-5 to TRBJ2-4; the D gene could be TRBD1 or TRBD2 (6 bases each). V was pared by 2 bases and J by 5 bases, with 16 bases between. This CDR3 region has 16 residues. Germline-derived CDR1 and CDR2 are MNHEY and SVGAGI. CDR3 residues: CASSYRKQGGENIQYF. The CDR3 DNA reads TGTGCCAGCAGTTACCGAAAACAGGGAGGCGAAAACATTCAGTACTTC.

The CDR3 region has the DNA TGTGCCAGCAGCCTGACAGGGGATACGGGGGAGACCCAGTACTTC. Protein: CASSLTGDTGETQYF. V usage is TRBV10-3 and J usage is TRBJ2-5, with TRBD1 matching 8 bases. The V and J ends lost 10 bases and 5 bases, in that order; junction bases with no gene match: 15. CDR1 and CDR2 (germline): ENHRY, SYGVKD. The CDR3 length is 15 residues.

The rearrangement uses TRBV3-1 and TRBJ2-7, with D unclear. V lost 0 bases and J 6 bases, leaving 12 bases between the germline ends. The CDR3 runs to 14 residues. Germline loops: CDR1 LGHDT, CDR2 YNNKEL (reference sequence). CDR3 in DNA: TGTGCCAGCAGCCAAGATCACGGGTGGCGCGAGCAGTACTTC. It yields the protein CASSQDHGWREQYF.

This clonotype was picked up many times. The V gene is TRBV5-1, the J gene TRBJ2-7, with 11 bases fitting TRBD2. The V gene's germline CDR1 is SGHRS and CDR2 YFSETQ. V shed 1 base and J 4 bases; nucleotides not matched to a gene: 4. The CDR3 runs to 15 residues. The CDR3 DNA reads TGCGCCAGCAGCTTGACTGGGACTAGCGGATACGAGCAGTACTTC. Protein product: CASSLTGTSGYEQYF.